This TCR beta chain was documented in a study of cytomegalovirus exposure and HLA in healthy donors. Study-level information: Assignment to the Caucasian-associated ancestry cluster applied to 75% to 85% of the approximately 400 genotyped donors.

Healthy bone marrow donors made up the donor group. Study-wide results and limits: Because they were indistinguishable, some V segments, including TRBV6-2 and TRBV6-3, were excluded. Across all donors, roughly uniform sequencing depth was an assumption of the presence/absence analyses.

Vbeta (60) and Jbeta (13) primers were used in the PCR. This table comes from immunoSEQ multiplex PCR, and its TCRdb copy is limited to in-frame clones, with some not included. The sample holds tens of thousands of clones; nearly 55% are singletons and the top ten take roughly 6.2%. In the case of this clone: Its target is not known.

Losses at the gene ends were 1 base for V and 4 bases for J; bases not matched to a gene: 0. Germline CDR1 and CDR2: SGHAT and FQNNGV. This CDR3 has 13 amino acids. The sample consisted of PBMCs. The TCR was taken from a woman aged 40 to 50 in good health and CMV-seropositive. This chain uses TRBV11-2 with TRBJ1-1; 7 nucleotides agree with TRBD1. The CDR3: CASSLAGGTEAFF. The CDR3 coding sequence is TGTGCCAGCAGCTTAGCAGGGGGCACTGAAGCTTTCTTT.